Below, one T cell receptor (beta chain) is given with its context. All of the donors were Caucasians in good health. This record belongs to a study of identical twins. This CDR3 has 14 residues. Germline loops: CDR1 SEHNR, CDR2 FQNEAQ (reference sequence). Trimming left V 5 bases short and J 6 bases short, with 16 bases between. TCRdb called the 5' RACE reads again in MiXCR, with one record for every CDR3 protein. This table has about 790,000 distinct CDR3 sequences, roughly 20% appearing once. These sequences were also reported in another study, on T cells expressing NK-cell markers. That investigation notes: According to the study, TCR beta repertoires originated from sorted CD3+CD56+NKG2C+, CD3+CD56+NKG2C- and CD3+CD56-NKG2C+ T cells.

Input material: PBMCs. V is TRBV7-9 and J is TRBJ2-5; D is unclear. This clonotype was obtained from a young woman in good health. CDR3 residues: CASSLTQSVQTQYF. CDR3 nucleotide sequence: TGTGCCAGCAGCCTAACCCAAAGCGTGCAGACCCAGTACTTC. The full variable domain, its missing parts supplied by reference TRBV7-9 and TRBJ2-5, is DTGVSQNPRHKITKRGQNVTFRCDPISEHNRLYWYRQTLGQGPEFLTYFQNEAQLEKSRLLSDRFSAERPKGSFSTLEIQRTEQGDSAMYLCASSLTQSVQTQYFGPGTRLLVL.